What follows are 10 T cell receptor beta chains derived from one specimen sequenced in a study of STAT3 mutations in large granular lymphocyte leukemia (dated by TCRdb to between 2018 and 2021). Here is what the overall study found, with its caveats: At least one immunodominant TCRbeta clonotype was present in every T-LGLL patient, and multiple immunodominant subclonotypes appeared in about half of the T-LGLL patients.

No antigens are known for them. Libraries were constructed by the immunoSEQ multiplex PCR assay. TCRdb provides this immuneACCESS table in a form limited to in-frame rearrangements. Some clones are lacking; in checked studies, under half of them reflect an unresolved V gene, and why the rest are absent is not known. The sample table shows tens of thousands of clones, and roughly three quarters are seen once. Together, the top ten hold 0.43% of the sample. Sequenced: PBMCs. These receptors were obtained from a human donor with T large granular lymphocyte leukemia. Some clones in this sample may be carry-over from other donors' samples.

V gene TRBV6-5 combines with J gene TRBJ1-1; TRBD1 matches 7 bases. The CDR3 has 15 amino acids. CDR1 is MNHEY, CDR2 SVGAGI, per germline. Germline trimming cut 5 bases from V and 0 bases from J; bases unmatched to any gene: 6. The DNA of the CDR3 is TGTGCCAGCAGTCCTGGACAGGCGATGAACACTGAAGCTTTCTTT. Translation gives CASSPGQAMNTEAFF.

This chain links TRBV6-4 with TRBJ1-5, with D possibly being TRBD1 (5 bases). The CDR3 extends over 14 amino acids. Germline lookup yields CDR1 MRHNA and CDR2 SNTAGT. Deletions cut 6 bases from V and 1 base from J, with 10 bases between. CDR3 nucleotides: TGTGCCAGCAGGGTCAGGGAAAGCAATCAGCCCCAGCATTTT. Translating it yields CASRVRESNQPQHF.

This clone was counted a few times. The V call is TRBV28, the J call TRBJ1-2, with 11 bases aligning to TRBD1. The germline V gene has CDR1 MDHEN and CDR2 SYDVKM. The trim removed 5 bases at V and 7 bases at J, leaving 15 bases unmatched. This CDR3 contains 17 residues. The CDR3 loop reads CASSPFLGQGAFGGYTF. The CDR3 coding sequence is TGTGCCAGCAGTCCATTTTTAGGACAGGGGGCGTTTGGTGGCTACACCTTC.

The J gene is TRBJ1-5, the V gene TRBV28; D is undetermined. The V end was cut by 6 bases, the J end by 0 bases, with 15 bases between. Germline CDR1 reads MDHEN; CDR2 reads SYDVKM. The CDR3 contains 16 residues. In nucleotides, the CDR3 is TGTGCCAGCAGAGGGCAGACGGGAGGTAGCAATCAGCCCCAGCATTTT. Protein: CASRGQTGGSNQPQHF.

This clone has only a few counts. The CDR3 spells CAMADYESPEAFF. The CDR3 nucleotides are TGTGCCATGGCCGATTATGAGTCGCCTGAAGCTTTCTTT. This rearrangement joins TRBV10-3 to TRBJ1-1; no clear D gene. Per the germline V gene, CDR1 is ENHRY and CDR2 is SYGVKD. The CDR3 is 13 residues long. V lost 9 bases and J lost 6, with 17 bases in between.

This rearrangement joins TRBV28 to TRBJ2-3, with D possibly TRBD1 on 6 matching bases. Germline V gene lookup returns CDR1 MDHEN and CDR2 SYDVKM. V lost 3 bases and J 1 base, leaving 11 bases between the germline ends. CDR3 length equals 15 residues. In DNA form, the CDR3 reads TGTGCCAGCAGTTTTGCGGCAGGGGGCACAGATACGCAGTATTTT. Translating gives CASSFAAGGTDTQYF. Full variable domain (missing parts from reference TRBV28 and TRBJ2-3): DVKVTQSSRYLVKRTGEKVFLECVQDMDHENMFWYRQDPGLGLRLIYFSYDVKMKEKGDIPEGYSVSREKKERFSLILESASTNQTSMYLCASSFAAGGTDTQYFGPGTRLTVL.

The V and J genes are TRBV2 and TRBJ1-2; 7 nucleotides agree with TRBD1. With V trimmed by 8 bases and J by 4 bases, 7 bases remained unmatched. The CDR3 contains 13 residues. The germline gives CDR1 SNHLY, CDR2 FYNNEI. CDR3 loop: CASCITGAYGYTF. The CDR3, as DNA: TGTGCCAGCTGCATAACAGGGGCCTATGGCTACACCTTC.

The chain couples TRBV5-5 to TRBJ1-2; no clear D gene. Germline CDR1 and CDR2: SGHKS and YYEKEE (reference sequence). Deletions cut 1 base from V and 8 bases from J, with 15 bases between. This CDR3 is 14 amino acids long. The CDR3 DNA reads TGTGCCAGCAGCTTGAGCCAGGTGGGCAAGGGCTACACCTTC. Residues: CASSLSQVGKGYTF.

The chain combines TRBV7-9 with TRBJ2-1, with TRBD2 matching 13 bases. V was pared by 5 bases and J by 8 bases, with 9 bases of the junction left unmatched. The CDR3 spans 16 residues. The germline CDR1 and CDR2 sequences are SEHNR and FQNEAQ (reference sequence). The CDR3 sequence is CASSLTSGGAVDEQFF. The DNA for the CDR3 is TGTGCCAGCAGCCTTACTAGCGGGGGGGCCGTGGATGAGCAGTTCTTC.

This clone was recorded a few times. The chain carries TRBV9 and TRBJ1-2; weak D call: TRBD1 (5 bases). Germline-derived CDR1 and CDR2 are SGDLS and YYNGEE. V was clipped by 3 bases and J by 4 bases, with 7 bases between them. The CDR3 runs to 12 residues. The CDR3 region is CASSATAYGYTF. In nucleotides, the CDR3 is TGTGCCAGCAGCGCGACAGCCTATGGCTACACCTTC. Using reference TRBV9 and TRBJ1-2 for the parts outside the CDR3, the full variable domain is DSGVTQTPKHLITATGQRVTLRCSPRSGDLSVYWYQQSLDQGLQFLIQYYNGEERAKGNILERFSAQQFPDLHSELNLSSLELGDSALYFCASSATAYGYTFGSGTRLTVV.